This T cell receptor (beta chain) was profiled in a study of shared clonotypes between healthy human individuals. Study observations and caveats: The study found roughly 5.3% of naive CD4 clonotypes shared across several donors. Among the subsets, naive ones generally showed larger estimated richness than memory ones.

Note on this clone: Its antigen is still unknown.

DNA at 200 ng, 25,000 to 30,000 T cell genomes, went into sorted-subset replicate PCRs. Clones were read by immunoSEQ multiplex PCR, and TCRdb kept only the in-frame ones, dropping some. This table holds a few million clones, approximately 93% found once. The clonotype originates from a young man in good health. Some clones in this sample may be carry-over from other donors' samples. The specimen sequenced was naive CD4+ T cells from PBMCs. Documented subset: CD45RA+ positively selected.

Here the CDR3 reads CASQRVTPSTYEQYF. The CDR3 nucleotides read TGCGCCAGCCAGAGGGTGACTCCGTCAACCTACGAGCAGTACTTC. The chain links TRBV5-1 to TRBJ2-7; a possible D gene is TRBD2 (5 bases). V was pared by 7 bases and J by 2 bases, with 19 bases between. Germline V gene lookup returns CDR1 SGHRS and CDR2 YFSETQ. The CDR3 consists of 15 residues.